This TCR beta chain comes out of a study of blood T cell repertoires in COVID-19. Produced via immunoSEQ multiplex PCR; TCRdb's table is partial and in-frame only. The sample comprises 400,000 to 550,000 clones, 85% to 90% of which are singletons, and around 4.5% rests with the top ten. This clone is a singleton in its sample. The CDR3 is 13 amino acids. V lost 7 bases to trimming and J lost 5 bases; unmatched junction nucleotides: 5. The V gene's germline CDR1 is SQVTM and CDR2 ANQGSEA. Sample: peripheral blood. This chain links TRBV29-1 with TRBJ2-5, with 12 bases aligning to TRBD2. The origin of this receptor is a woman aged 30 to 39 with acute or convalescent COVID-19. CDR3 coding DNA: TGCAGCGCCCTAGCGGGGGGGCTTGAGACCCAGTACTTC. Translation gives CSALAGGLETQYF.